The clone carrying this TCR beta chain was counted between two and nine times. Germline V gene data show CDR1 as MNHEY and CDR2 as SMNVEV (reference sequence). This CDR3 is 13 amino acids long. The V end lost 9 bases, the J end lost 0 bases, and 11 bases lay between the germline ends. This sample is drawn from a study of CD8 T cells in Susac syndrome. The authors reverse transcribed roughly 0.5 to 1 ug RNA with random hexamers. TCRdb passed the immunoSEQ multiplex PCR reads through MiXCR, listing each CDR3 protein once. This table holds about 180,000 distinct CDR3 sequences, roughly 95% found once. Multiple sclerosis controls were treatment-naive patients with stable or active relapsing-remitting disease.

The TCR sequence derives from a human donor with multiple sclerosis. The specimen was CD8+ T cells from PBMCs. The genes are TRBV27 and TRBJ1-1; D not resolved. This CDR3 is CASRLNLNTEAFF. The DNA for the CDR3 is TGTGCCAGTCGTCTTAACTTGAACACTGAAGCTTTCTTT.